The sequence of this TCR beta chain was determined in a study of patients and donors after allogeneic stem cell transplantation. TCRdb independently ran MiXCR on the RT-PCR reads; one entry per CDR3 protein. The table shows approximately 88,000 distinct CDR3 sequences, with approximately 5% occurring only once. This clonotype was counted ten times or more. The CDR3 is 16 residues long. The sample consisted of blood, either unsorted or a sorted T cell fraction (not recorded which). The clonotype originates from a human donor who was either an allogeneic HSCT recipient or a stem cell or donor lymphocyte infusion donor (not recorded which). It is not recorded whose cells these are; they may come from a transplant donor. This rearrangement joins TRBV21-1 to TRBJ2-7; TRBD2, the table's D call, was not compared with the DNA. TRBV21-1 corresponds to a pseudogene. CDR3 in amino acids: CASSKGGTIVIYEQYF. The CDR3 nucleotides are TGTGCCAGCAGCAAGGGGGGGACTATCGTCATCTACGAGCAGTACTTC.